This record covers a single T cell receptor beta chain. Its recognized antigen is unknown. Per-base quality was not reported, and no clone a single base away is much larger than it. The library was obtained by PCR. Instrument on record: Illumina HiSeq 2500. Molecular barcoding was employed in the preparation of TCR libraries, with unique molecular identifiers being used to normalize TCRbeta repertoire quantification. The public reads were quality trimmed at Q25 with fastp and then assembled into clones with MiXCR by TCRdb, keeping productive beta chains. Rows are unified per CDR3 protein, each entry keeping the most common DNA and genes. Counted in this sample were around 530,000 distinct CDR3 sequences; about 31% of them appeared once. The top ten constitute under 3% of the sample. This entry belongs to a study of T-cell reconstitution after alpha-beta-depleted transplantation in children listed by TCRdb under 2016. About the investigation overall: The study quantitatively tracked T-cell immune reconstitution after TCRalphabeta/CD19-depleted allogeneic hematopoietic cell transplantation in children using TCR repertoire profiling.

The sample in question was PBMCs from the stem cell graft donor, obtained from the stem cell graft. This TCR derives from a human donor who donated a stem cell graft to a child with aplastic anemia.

The DNA reads as follows: TGCAGTGTCTCGGCGGGACAGAGCAATCAGCCCCAGCATTTT. Translated, this gives CSVSAGQSNQPQHF. Rearrangement joined TRBV20-1 to TRBJ1-5; the central 7 bases match TRBD1. V has 7 bases trimmed and J has 1 base trimmed; junction bases matching no gene number 7. In the germline V gene (reference sequence), CDR1 corresponds to DFQATT and CDR2 to SNEGSKA. The CDR3, cysteine through phenylalanine, is 14 amino acids long. The sequence is cut down to CDR3 DNA, 42 bases in frame from base 1.